Below, 26 T cell receptor beta chains from the same sample are listed, as sequenced in a study of T cells in narcolepsy. Method: immunoSEQ multiplex PCR; TCRdb's copy keeps in-frame clones and lacks some. The sample includes around 27,000 clones, 75% to 85% of them seen just once. Sequenced sample: CD45RA- memory CD4+ T cells from PBMCs. All receptors derive from a human donor with narcolepsy.

The gene calls are TRBV5-1 and TRBJ2-5, with 12 positions matching TRBD2. From germline, CDR1 is SGHRS and CDR2 YFSETQ. The CDR3 length is 17 residues. V was clipped by 0 bases and J by 5 bases; unmatched bases: 8. In DNA form, the CDR3 reads TGCGCCAGCAGCTTGGGGAGGACTAGCGGGATGTCGGAGACCCAGTACTTC. It specifies CASSLGRTSGMSETQYF.

The chain couples TRBV5-4 to TRBJ2-7; TRBD2 matches 12 bases. J was trimmed by 10 bases and V by 3 bases; bases with no gene match: 5. Per the germline V gene, CDR1 is SGHNT and CDR2 is YYREEE (reference sequence). The CDR3 length is 13 residues. The CDR3 here is CASSSLAGGRQYF. CDR3 nucleotide sequence: TGTGCCAGCAGCTCCCTAGCGGGGGGGCGTCAGTACTTC.

This clone has a handful of counts. The rearrangement links TRBV28 to TRBJ1-1; 11 bases map to TRBD1. CDR3 length: 15 amino acids. After removal of 7 bases from V and 10 bases from J, the junction contained 14 bases not matched to a gene. Germline values: CDR1 MDHEN, CDR2 SYDVKM. The CDR3 region is CASKSGTGGYSAAFF. Written as DNA, the CDR3 is TGTGCCAGCAAGAGCGGGACAGGGGGTTATTCTGCAGCTTTCTTT.

The chain recombines TRBV27 with TRBJ1-5; TRBD1 aligns across 8 bases. CDR1 and CDR2 from the germline V gene are MNHEY and SMNVEV (reference sequence). J lost 7 bases, V lost 3 bases, and 8 bases had no gene match. This CDR3 spans 15 amino acids. In DNA, the CDR3 is TGTGCCAGCAGTTTCTACGGACAGGGCGGACAGCCCCAGCATTTT. This sequence encodes CASSFYGQGGQPQHF.

The chain carries TRBV7-9 and TRBJ1-3, with 9 nucleotides matching TRBD1. The V and J ends lost 5 bases and 2 bases, in that order; junction bases with no gene match: 10. This CDR3 region has 17 residues. Germline values: CDR1 SEHNR, CDR2 FQNEAQ (reference sequence). DNA of the CDR3: TGTGCCAGCAGCGCCCAACGGGGACAGGGAGCTGGAAACACCATATATTTT. Amino acid sequence: CASSAQRGQGAGNTIYF.

The chain links TRBV19 to TRBJ2-3; 9 bases map to TRBD1. Germline-derived CDR1 and CDR2 are LNHDA and SQIVND (reference sequence). This CDR3 is 15 amino acids long. The V segment lost 6 bases and the J segment 2 bases; nucleotides outside the gene matches: 6. CDR3 protein: CASRTRTGVTDTQYF. The DNA of the CDR3 is TGTGCCAGTAGAACCCGGACAGGGGTCACAGATACGCAGTATTTT.

The V gene is TRBV7-8, the J gene TRBJ1-1; TRBD1 matches 8 bases. The germline V gene has CDR1 SGHVS and CDR2 FQNEAQ. The CDR3 is 13 amino acids. V shed 0 bases and J 8 bases; nucleotides not matched to a gene: 2. Here the CDR3 reads CASSLARTGEAFF. The CDR3 DNA reads TGTGCCAGCAGCTTAGCCCGGACAGGGGAAGCTTTCTTT.

The CDR3 region is CASSLDPLSYEQYF. The DNA for the CDR3 is TGTGCCAGCAGCTTAGATCCTCTCTCCTACGAGCAGTACTTC. The chain combines TRBV11-2 with TRBJ2-7, with D unresolved. Deletions cut 0 bases from V and 0 bases from J, with 6 bases between. CDR1 is SGHAT, CDR2 FQNNGV, per germline. This CDR3 spans 14 amino acids.

The V call is TRBV18, the J call TRBJ1-3, with TRBD1 identical over 7 bases. With V trimmed by 5 bases and J by 4 bases, 11 bases remained unmatched. The CDR3 extends over 16 amino acids. Per germline, CDR1 KGHSH and CDR2 LQKENI. The CDR3 DNA sequence: TGTGCCAGCTCATCGACAGGGCCCGAGTGGGGAAACACCATATATTTT. Translated, it gives CASSSTGPEWGNTIYF.

V and J are TRBV7-9 and TRBJ2-1, with D possibly being TRBD1 (6 bases). The V end lost 5 bases, the J end lost 12 bases, and 11 bases lay between the germline ends. CDR1 is SEHNR, CDR2 FQNEAQ, per germline (reference sequence). The CDR3 contains 11 residues. CDR3 nucleotide sequence: TGTGCCAGCAGCCCGGGACAACGGCAGTTCTTC. Amino acids: CASSPGQRQFF.

V gene TRBV28 combines with J gene TRBJ1-6, with TRBD1 as a possible D gene (5 bases). The CDR3 is 13 residues long. Germline V gene sequence: CDR1 MDHEN, CDR2 SYDVKM. V lost 7 bases to trimming and J lost 10 bases, with 14 bases between them. The CDR3 region is CASNPYGGSPLHF. CDR3 coding DNA: TGTGCCAGCAACCCTTACGGGGGGTCACCCCTCCACTTT.

This clone has a single count. The rearrangement uses TRBV5-6 and TRBJ2-1; 10 bases are shared with TRBD2. Losses at the gene ends were 4 bases for V and 7 bases for J; bases not matched to a gene: 14. Germline V gene sequence: CDR1 SGHDT, CDR2 YYEEEE. This CDR3 has 17 amino acids. CDR3 nucleotide sequence: TGTGCCAGCAGCCTGAGCTGGGCTAGCGGGAGTCGGAATGAGCAGTTCTTC. Protein product: CASSLSWASGSRNEQFF.

The genes are TRBV7-2 and TRBJ1-6; D is ambiguous. Germline V CDR1 and CDR2: SGHTA, FQGNSA. The CDR3 contains 15 residues. V was cut by 7 bases and J by 10 bases, with 20 bases left in between. CDR3 DNA sequence: TGTGCCAGCACCGAGATTGCGCGGGCGTCCTCACCCCTCCACTTT. It yields the protein CASTEIARASSPLHF.

V gene TRBV10-2 combines with J gene TRBJ1-2, with D possibly matching TRBD1 (5 bases). This CDR3 has 15 residues. Germline V gene lookup returns CDR1 WSHSY and CDR2 SAAADI. Trimming cost V 8 bases and J 4 bases, with 20 bases left between them. The CDR3 is CASSSAGGVSYGYTF. The CDR3 DNA reads TGCGCCAGCTCAAGCGCCGGGGGAGTAAGCTATGGCTACACCTTC.

This chain connects TRBV5-1 to TRBJ2-1; 7 bases align to TRBD2. This CDR3 has 15 amino acids. Germline values: CDR1 SGHRS, CDR2 YFSETQ. The V gene end was trimmed by 1 base and the J gene end by 5 bases; junction bases not matched to a gene: 6. The CDR3 DNA sequence: TGCGCCAGCAGCTTGATAACTAGCGACGACAATGAGCAGTTCTTC. Protein: CASSLITSDDNEQFF.

This sequence joins TRBV5-1 and TRBJ1-2; 7 bases agree with TRBD1. This CDR3 comprises 14 residues. The V gene end was trimmed by 0 bases and the J gene end by 8 bases; junction bases not matched to a gene: 7. CDR1 SGHRS and CDR2 YFSETQ come from the germline V gene. CDR3 coding DNA: TGCGCCAGCAGCTTGGGTCAGGGGGAGAAAGGCTACACCTTC. It specifies CASSLGQGEKGYTF.

This clone was recorded once. The chain carries TRBV10-3 and TRBJ1-2, with a possible D match to TRBD1 (6 bases). The CDR3 consists of 15 residues. V lost 3 bases, J lost 4 bases, and 15 bases lay in between. Germline V gene sequence: CDR1 ENHRY, CDR2 SYGVKD. The CDR3 spells CAISEPRRGGYGYTF. The DNA for the CDR3 is TGTGCCATCAGTGAACCTAGGAGGGGGGGCTATGGCTACACCTTC.

The chain is built from TRBV30 and TRBJ1-2; 8 bases are shared with TRBD1. The CDR3 has 12 amino acids. Trimming took 4 bases from V and 6 from J; bases not matched to a gene: 4. In germline, CDR1 is GTSNPN, CDR2 SVGIG (reference sequence). CDR3 sequence reads: CAWIGTGNGYTF. The CDR3 DNA is TGTGCCTGGATAGGGACAGGCAATGGCTACACCTTC.

This rearrangement joins TRBV18 to TRBJ1-4, with D possibly matching TRBD1 (5 bases). Germline V gene sequence: CDR1 KGHSH, CDR2 LQKENI. The CDR3 is made up of 14 amino acids. The V and J ends lost 3 bases and 6 bases respectively, with 11 bases between them. The CDR3 region is CASSPYGTDEKLFF. As DNA, the CDR3 is TGTGCCAGCTCACCTTACGGGACGGATGAAAAACTGTTTTTT.

This sequence joins TRBV6-1 and TRBJ2-7; the D is unclear. The CDR3 covers 14 residues. With 6 bases removed from V and 0 bases from J, the gap between germline ends came to 12 bases. The germline V gene encodes CDR1 MNHNS and CDR2 SASEGT. CDR3 in amino acids: CASRSQPTSYEQYF. The CDR3 bases are TGTGCCAGCAGGTCACAGCCGACCTCCTACGAGCAGTACTTC.

The chain combines TRBV28 with TRBJ2-1; D is perhaps TRBD2 (6 bases). Between the trimmed V and J ends, which lost 5 bases and 5 bases, there was a span of 13 bases. Per germline, CDR1 MDHEN and CDR2 SYDVKM. The CDR3 runs 14 residues. The CDR3 here is CASSLAGGDNEQFF. Here the CDR3 DNA reads TGTGCCAGCAGTCTGGCCGGCGGGGACAATGAGCAGTTCTTC. The complete variable domain, with remaining parts taken from reference TRBV28 and TRBJ2-1, reads DVKVTQSSRYLVKRTGEKVFLECVQDMDHENMFWYRQDPGLGLRLIYFSYDVKMKEKGDIPEGYSVSREKKERFSLILESASTNQTSMYLCASSLAGGDNEQFFGPGTRLTVL.

This clone was counted once. This chain connects TRBV28 to TRBJ1-2; TRBD1 matches at 8 bases. V lost 5 bases and J lost 5; bases outside the gene matches: 1. The CDR3 totals 12 residues. Germline CDR1 and CDR2: MDHEN and SYDVKM. The CDR3 DNA follows: TGTGCCAGCAGTAGACAGGGGTATGGCTACACCTTC. Its protein product is CASSRQGYGYTF.

The chain carries TRBV7-2 and TRBJ1-2; D call uncertain. There are 14 residues in the CDR3. V was pared by 5 bases and J by 3 bases, with 13 bases between. Per germline, CDR1 SGHTA and CDR2 FQGNSA. The CDR3 nucleotides are TGTGCCAGCAGCCAAGAGACCGCAGACTATGGCTACACCTTC. Amino acid sequence: CASSQETADYGYTF.

V usage is TRBV5-4 and J usage is TRBJ2-1, with D uncertain. Germline lookup yields CDR1 SGHNT and CDR2 YYREEE (reference sequence). V was clipped by 5 bases and J by 4 bases, with 10 bases between them. This CDR3 contains 13 residues. CDR3 DNA sequence: TGTGCCAGCAGACCAGACTCGTACAATGAGCAGTTCTTC. Translating gives CASRPDSYNEQFF.

The chain joins TRBV5-1 to TRBJ2-5, with D possibly matching TRBD1 (7 bases). Germline V gives CDR1 SGHRS, CDR2 YFSETQ. This CDR3 is built from 15 residues. V was cut by 1 base and J by 0 bases, with 10 bases left in between. As DNA, the CDR3 is TGCGCCAGCAGCTTGCAGGGGGGATACCAAGAGACCCAGTACTTC. Its translation is CASSLQGGYQETQYF.

This clone was found a few times. The genes are TRBV6-1 and TRBJ2-3; D is possibly TRBD1 (6 bases). In germline, CDR1 is MNHNS, CDR2 SASEGT. Trimming pared 2 bases from V and 4 bases from J, leaving 13 bases between. The CDR3 is made up of 15 amino acids. CDR3 coding DNA: TGTGCCAGCAGTGAATGGGGGCTGATCCCAGATACGCAGTATTTT. This translates into CASSEWGLIPDTQYF.